The clone carrying this TCR beta chain was counted many times. The sample originates from a study of blood T cells in healthy people across ages. Sample-barcoded 5' priming and a J-beta primer mix drove a second PCR of about 7 to 12 cycles. Each CDR3 protein is one row after TCRdb ran MiXCR on the 5' RACE reads. The sample lists 550,000 to 750,000 distinct CDR3 sequences; approximately 21% were seen once. J was trimmed by 2 bases and V by 9 bases; bases with no gene match: 1. CDR1 MDHEN and CDR2 SYDVKM come from the germline V gene. The CDR3 is 11 residues long. Sequencing was done on a sample of blood. This TCR came from a man between 65 and 85 years old in good health. This chain uses TRBV28 with TRBJ2-7, with TRBD1 matching 7 bases. For the CDR3, the DNA is TGTGCCAGTGGGACAGCCTACGAGCAGTACTTC. The encoded protein is CASGTAYEQYF.